This T cell receptor (beta chain) was sequenced for a study of CD8+ T cells in alopecia areata. The overall study: Tofacitinib therapy lasting 6 to 18 months was followed by 6 months off drug.

The CDR3 is 15 residues long. Trimming took off 7 bases at V and 2 bases at J, with 18 bases between the two ends. Germline values: CDR1 GTSNPN, CDR2 SVGIG (reference sequence). Sequencing used cDNA as its template, made by extracting RNA and reverse transcribing it. The repertoire was sequenced with immunoSEQ multiplex PCR; TCRdb's copy has only in-frame clones and lacks some. The data show about 180,000 clones, approximately 56% seen once. The chain joins TRBV30 to TRBJ1-5; the D is unclear. The origin of this receptor is a human donor with alopecia areata. The sequencing here drew on CD4+ T cells sorted from blood, taken at week 0. The CDR3 protein is CAFSESGRGNQPQHF. The CDR3 DNA reads as TGTGCCTTTAGTGAGTCAGGTAGGGGCAATCAGCCCCAGCATTTT.